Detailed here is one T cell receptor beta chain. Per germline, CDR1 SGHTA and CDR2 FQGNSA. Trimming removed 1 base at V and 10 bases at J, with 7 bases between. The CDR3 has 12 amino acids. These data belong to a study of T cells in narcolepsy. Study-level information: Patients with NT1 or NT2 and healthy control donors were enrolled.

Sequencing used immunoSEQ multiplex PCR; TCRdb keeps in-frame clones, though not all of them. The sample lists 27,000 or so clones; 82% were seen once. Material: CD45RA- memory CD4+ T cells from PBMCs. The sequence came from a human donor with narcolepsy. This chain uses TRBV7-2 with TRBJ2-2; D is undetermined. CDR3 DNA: TGTGCCAGCAGCTTAGGCTCGGCGGAGCTGTTTTTT. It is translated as CASSLGSAELFF.